This T cell receptor beta chain was identified during a study of shared clonotypes between healthy human individuals (dated by TCRdb to the early 2020s). Broadly, across the study: A few men and two women, aged 18 to 49 years, made up the cohort. For each donor, CD4 naive and CD4 memory were each given three plates, CD8 naive was given two plates, and CD8 memory was given one plate. To estimate repertoire size and how much clonotype sharing occurs between individuals, the study deeply sequenced the blood TCR repertoires of five healthy adults. Libraries were prepared and TCR repertoires were sequenced by different laboratories using diverse techniques, in order to increase sequencing depth and limit assay-specific biases. Each donor's leukapheresis produced roughly between roughly 0.85 and 9.5 billion PBMCs. Paper-wide results and their limitations: Sampling was restricted to blood, and TCR repertoires in tissue are likely to differ from TCR repertoires in blood. Estimated clonotype richness was generally larger for naive than for memory subsets. Across a few donors, around 5% of naive CD4, roughly 3.8% of naive CD8, about 2.3% of memory CD4, and under 0.45% of memory CD8 clonotypes were shared. Because the study included a small number of donors, the genetic and exposure-history diversity represented was limited. Rarefaction of sorted-subset datasets indicated incomplete sequencing despite the large sequencing depth. Pairwise subsampling led to the expectation that sequencing depth would affect the degree of clonotype sharing among donors. Compared with non-shared clonotypes, the clonotypes found in all four sorted-subset donors had higher generation probabilities.

Comments on this clone: What this receptor recognizes is not known. The record has no base qualities; no much larger clone is one base away.

The donors were healthy, HIV-negative adults who had no recently reported acute infections or vaccinations. Every donor was a Caucasian adult living in Nashville, Tennessee, USA. CD4+ T cells were enriched through magnetic negative selection, after which naive cells were positively selected on CD45RA and the remaining negative fraction served as the memory subset. Blood was obtained by leukapheresis, after which PBMCs were separated by Ficoll-Histopaque density gradient centrifugation and cryopreserved in liquid nitrogen vapor phase. Purity and quantity of every magnetically sorted T cell population were checked by analytical flow cytometry. Genomic DNA was isolated from every sorted fraction and measured by UV absorbance on a Nanodrop 2000c. Using the deep immunoSEQ assay, TCR CDR3 regions were amplified from genomic DNA by multiplex PCR. Extracted genomic DNA from each cell subset was spread evenly across all wells of several immunoSEQ 96-well plates, with each plate serving as a replicate. For sorted subsets, about 210 ng of genomic DNA, equivalent to some 30,000 T cell genomes, went into each replicate PCR. Purified libraries were quantified with a Qubit 3.0 fluorometer, sized on a Bioanalyzer 2100, and re-quantified with the KAPA Library Quantification kit. Every immunoSEQ 96-well plate was sequenced on a dedicated single-read 150-cycle Illumina NextSeq 550 flow cell. Per the source publication's procedure: Because the immunoSEQ output held only junctional sequences and lacked quality scores, the filtering could not match the filtering applied to full-length reads. Sequences were annotated with PyIR, a Python wrapper for IgBLAST v1.9, and V/J genes and CDR3 were assigned using IMGT germline references. Reads were removed for weak V/J assignments (E-value above 1e-6), missing CDR3, stop codons, out-of-frame junctions, or ambiguous translated residues. V3J clonotypes were defined as sequences sharing the same inferred V gene, J gene, and CDR3 amino acid sequence. Percentage overlap between repertoires was calculated by dividing the number of shared unique clonotypes by the size of the smaller repertoire. Richness of each repertoire was evaluated using RTK rarefaction, the Chao1 estimator, and Recon v2.1 estimates of unobserved clonotypes. OLGA was used to compute generation probabilities for all TCRbeta clonotypes that the gDNA method yielded from four donors. This is the immuneACCESS table as TCRdb keeps it, with only in-frame sequences that have V and J called. A part of the clones is gone; compared with another copy, unresolved V genes explain less than half, and the rest is unexplained. Clone size and the V and J calls come from that table; the DNA yielded D and trimming. The sample table holds 2.5 million or so clones, of which 85% to 95% were seen once. The ten largest clonotypes hold roughly 0.13% of the sample.

From the cysteine up to the phenylalanine, the CDR3 has a length of 15 residues. The read is trimmed to its CDR3 DNA, 45 bases read in frame from base 1. A distance of 13 bases separates the germline ends of V and J, which lose 0 bases and 6 bases respectively. The CDR1 and CDR2 encoded by the germline V gene are SGHRS and YFSETQ. The clonotype comes from a man between 18 and 29 years old in good health. The sequencing sample was made of naive CD4+ T cells sorted from blood. The cell subset or site label, read with the paper, signifies: CD45RA+ positively selected. The chain is made from TRBV5-1 and TRBJ1-5; the D region possibly corresponds to TRBD1 (6 bases align). The sequenced DNA: TGCGCCAGCAGCTTGGAGGGGGGCCTCAGTCAGCCCCAGCATTTT. The translation is CASSLEGGLSQPQHF. The full variable domain, with segments outside the CDR3 supplied by the reference TRBV5-1 and TRBJ1-5 proteins, appears as KAGVTQTPRYLIKTRGQQVTLSCSPISGHRSVSWYQQTPGQGLQFLFEYFSETQRNKGNFPGRFSGRQFSNSRSEMNVSTLELGDSALYLCASSLEGGLSQPQHFGDGTRLSIL.